This T cell receptor (beta chain) originates from a study of Graves' ophthalmopathy and Graves' hyperthyroidism. RNA transcripts yielded amplified TCR beta CDR3 regions. First-round RT-PCR relied on HTBI primers, and a second-round multiplex PCR came next. TCRdb ran MiXCR on the multiplex PCR reads and lists one entry per CDR3 protein. The table shows about 180,000 distinct CDR3 sequences, with approximately 40% occurring only once. No donor had other autoimmune disease, uncontrolled infection, pregnancy or lactation. CDR3 length: 14 amino acids. Looked up from germline, CDR1 is LNHNV and CDR2 is YYDKDF (reference sequence). J was trimmed by 7 bases and V by 2 bases; bases with no gene match: 7. This clonotype was recorded many times.

The clonotype comes from a woman between 40 and 55 years old with Graves' ophthalmopathy. The V call is TRBV15, the J call TRBJ1-1; 7 nucleotides align to TRBD1. Sequencing was done on a sample of peripheral blood. CDR3: CATSRLGTANEAFF. DNA for the CDR3: TGTGCCACCAGCAGATTAGGGACAGCAAATGAAGCTTTCTTT.